A single sample gave rise to the 8 T cell receptor beta chains below, sequenced in a study of T cells in Graves' hyperthyroidism and ophthalmopathy. Researchers took RNA transcripts and amplified the TCR beta CDR3 regions from them. The study used the HTBI primer set for a first-round RT-PCR of the TCR CDR3. TCRdb reanalysed the multiplex PCR reads using MiXCR and keeps one entry per CDR3 protein. The sample contains fewer than 450,000 distinct CDR3 sequences, 17% of which appear only once. The material sequenced was blood. All receptors come from a woman in her twenties or thirties with Graves' hyperthyroidism that later progressed to Graves' ophthalmopathy.

This clonotype was observed at least ten times. The CDR3 protein is CASSLGAGEASYNEQFF. CDR3 nucleotide sequence: TGTGCCAGCAGCTTGGGGGCGGGGGAGGCCTCCTACAATGAGCAGTTCTTC. V usage is TRBV7-9 and J usage is TRBJ2-1, with D tentatively TRBD2 (7 bases). V was trimmed by 3 bases and J by 0 bases, leaving 15 bases between them. This CDR3 has 17 amino acids. The germline V gene encodes CDR1 SEHNR and CDR2 FQNEAQ (reference sequence). The complete variable domain, with remaining parts taken from reference TRBV7-9 and TRBJ2-1, reads DTGVSQNPRHKITKRGQNVTFRCDPISEHNRLYWYRQTLGQGPEFLTYFQNEAQLEKSRLLSDRFSAERPKGSFSTLEIQRTEQGDSAMYLCASSLGAGEASYNEQFFGPGTRLTVL.

This clonotype showed up many times. The gene calls are TRBV12-3 or TRBV12-4 and TRBJ2-7; D call uncertain. Trimming shortened V by 1 base and J by 11 bases, and 9 bases separated the two germline ends. The CDR3 sequence is 11 residues long. The CDR3 protein is CASSLGRSKYF. Written as DNA, the CDR3 is TGTGCCAGCAGTTTAGGGCGGAGCAAGTACTTC.

This clonotype was recorded at least ten times. The chain carries TRBV7-9 and TRBJ1-2, with D tentatively TRBD1 (5 bases). Trimming stripped 0 bases from V and 6 bases from J, with 14 bases between. Germline V CDR1 and CDR2: SEHNR, FQNEAQ (reference sequence). The CDR3 runs to 15 residues. The CDR3, as DNA: TGTGCCAGCAGCTTAGCGCGATTTCAAGGGGATGGCTACACCTTC. Encoded protein: CASSLARFQGDGYTF.

This clonotype appeared many times. The chain recombines TRBV3-1 with TRBJ2-7; D unresolved. Germline CDR1 LGHDT, CDR2 YNNKEL (reference sequence). The CDR3 contains 13 residues. Trimming shortened V by 0 bases and J by 3 bases, and 6 bases separated the two germline ends. Written as DNA, the CDR3 is TGTGCCAGCAGCCAAGATGACCACTACGAGCAGTACTTC. Protein sequence: CASSQDDHYEQYF.

The V and J genes are TRBV4-1 and TRBJ2-7, with D unresolved. Germline V gene data show CDR1 as MGHRA and CDR2 as YSYEKL. Trimming removed 0 bases at V and 2 bases at J, with 14 bases between. There are 16 residues in the CDR3. CDR3 loop: CASSQDLKEVTYEQYF. CDR3 coding DNA: TGCGCCAGCAGCCAAGATCTAAAGGAAGTCACCTACGAGCAGTACTTC.

This chain connects TRBV30 to TRBJ1-1; 9 nucleotides agree with TRBD1. There are 13 residues in the CDR3. CDR1 is GTSNPN and CDR2 is SVGIG in the germline V gene (reference sequence). V was clipped by 8 bases and J by 3 bases; unmatched bases: 7. The CDR3 sequence: CARDRVRDTEAFF. DNA for the CDR3: TGTGCCAGGGACAGGGTGAGGGACACTGAAGCTTTCTTT.

This chain links TRBV7-2 with TRBJ1-1, with D unclear. The CDR3 loop spans 14 amino acids. V dropped 5 bases and J dropped 4 bases, with 14 bases sitting between them. Germline V gene lookup returns CDR1 SGHTA and CDR2 FQGNSA. The CDR3 sequence is CASSLYLVGTEAFF. The CDR3 bases are TGTGCCAGCAGCCTATACCTAGTGGGCACTGAAGCTTTCTTT.

This clonotype was seen once. The chain uses TRBV29-1 and TRBJ2-3, with 9 bases fitting TRBD1. V lost 1 base to trimming and J lost 2 bases; unmatched junction nucleotides: 10. Per germline, CDR1 SQVTM and CDR2 ANQGSEA. There are 17 residues in the CDR3. The CDR3 region is CSVEGFRRTGDTDTQYF. The DNA for the CDR3 is TGCAGCGTTGAAGGCTTCAGGCGGACAGGGGACACAGATACGCAGTATTTT.